The rows below give T cell receptor beta chains drawn from one sample of a study of T-cell reconstitution after alpha-beta-depleted transplantation in children. TCRdb passed the PCR reads through MiXCR, listing each CDR3 protein once. The sample has fewer than 500,000 distinct CDR3 sequences; over 40% are singletons. The sequences come from PBMCs, collected before TCRalphabeta/CD19-depleted stem cell transplant. The receptor source for this set is a girl aged 2-10 years with aplastic anemia, due to receive a stem cell transplant. CDR3s include the opening cysteine and the closing phenylalanine or tryptophan. D genes are given only for firm matches. Expanded clones are given a class, and other clones once, few, many or no size at all.

>.|TRBV6-6|.|TRBJ2-1
TGTGCCAGCTGCCAGGGAAATGAGCAGTTCTTC
CASCQGNEQFF
>.|TRBV7-9|.|TRBJ1-4
TGTGCCAGCAGCTTAGGGGCCGAAAATGAAAAACTGTTTTTT
CASSLGAENEKLFF
>many|TRBV5-1|.|TRBJ2-1
TGCGCCAGCAGCCCAAACTCTCCTAATGAGCAGTTCTTC
CASSPNSPNEQFF
>many|TRBV5-5|.|TRBJ1-2
TGTGCCAGCAGCTTGGGGTCAGGCTCCTCTGGCTACACCTTC
CASSLGSGSSGYTF
>many|TRBV5-6|.|TRBJ2-7
TGTGCCAGCAGCGCGGTAGATCCGTCCTACGAGCAGTACTTC
CASSAVDPSYEQYF
>.|TRBV9|TRBD2|TRBJ2-7
TGTGCCAGCAGCGTAGGGACTAGCCACTACGAGCAGTACTTC
CASSVGTSHYEQYF
>.|TRBV5-1|TRBD2|TRBJ2-5
TGCGCCAGCAGCTTGGCGGGACTAGCGGGGGGGCCCGGGACCCAGTACTTC
CASSLAGLAGGPGTQYF
>few|TRBV5-4|.|TRBJ1-1
TGTGCCAGCAGCTTGCCCTCAGACGGCTTGAACACTGAAGCTTTCTTT
CASSLPSDGLNTEAFF
>.|TRBV5-1|TRBD1|TRBJ2-5
TGCGCCAGCAGCCCGAGACAGGGCACTCAAGAGACCCAGTACTTC
CASSPRQGTQETQYF
>.|TRBV7-8|.|TRBJ2-7
TGTGCCAGCAGCTTATCGTCGGGCGGAGACTACGAGCAGTGCTTC
CASSLSSGGDYEQCF
>few|TRBV28|.|TRBJ2-1
TGTGCCAGCAGTTTTCTCCCGGGCGGCCAGGCCCAGTTCTTC
CASSFLPGGQAQFF
>.|TRBV28|.|TRBJ2-3
TGTGCCAGCGATACGGGTTTCACAGATACGCAGTATTTT
CASDTGFTDTQYF
>.|TRBV27|.|TRBJ2-7
TGTGCCAGCAGTTTATCCGGTCCCCGAGCCTACGAGCAGTACTTC
CASSLSGPRAYEQYF
>many|TRBV12-3/TRBV12-4|.|TRBJ2-5
TGTGCCAGCAGTTTGGGGGGATACTCGGGAGAGACCCAGTACTTC
CASSLGGYSGETQYF
>.|TRBV15|.|TRBJ2-1
TGTGCCACCAGCATAACCGGCGAGCAGTTCTTC
CATSITGEQFF
>.|TRBV6-1|.|TRBJ2-7
TGTGCCACCGGCCGGGGAGCGGGCGCTTACGAGCAGTACTTC
CATGRGAGAYEQYF
>many|TRBV6-5|TRBD1|TRBJ1-1
TGTGCCAGCAGTCCCCGGACAGGGACGAACACTGAAGCTTTCTTT
CASSPRTGTNTEAFF
>many|TRBV4-1|.|TRBJ2-1
TGCGCCAGCAGCCATCTAGACAATGAGCAGTTCTTC
CASSHLDNEQFF
>few|TRBV5-6|.|TRBJ2-1
TGTGCCAGCAGCCTGGCAGGGGCCTTGGGGAATGAGCAGTTCTTC
CASSLAGALGNEQFF
>once|TRBV20-1|TRBD1|TRBJ2-5
TGCAGTGTCCCGGGACAGATCCAGTACTTC
CSVPGQIQYF
>.|TRBV19|.|TRBJ2-6
TGTGCCAGTAGGCCAGAGGGTGGAGGGGCCAACGTCCTGACTTTC
CASRPEGGGANVLTF
>.|TRBV3-1|.|TRBJ2-2
TGTGCCAGCAGCCAATTTACGGGAGCGAACACCGGGGAGCTGTTTTTT
CASSQFTGANTGELFF
>many|TRBV5-1|.|TRBJ2-3
TGCGCCAGCAGCTTACAGGGGACTAGCACAGATACGCAGTATTTT
CASSLQGTSTDTQYF
>.|TRBV5-1|.|TRBJ1-1
TGCGCCAGCAGCTTTACCGACAGAAAGAACACTGAAGCTTTCTTT
CASSFTDRKNTEAFF
>.|TRBV20-1|.|TRBJ2-1
TGCAGTGCTAGAGATCCGGGACTGGGAGCTATCAGCTCCTACAATGAGCAGTTCTTC
CSARDPGLGAISSYNEQFF
>few|TRBV19|TRBD1|TRBJ1-1
TGTGCCAGTAACGAGGGGGCGTACACTGAAGCTTTCTTT
CASNEGAYTEAFF
>few|TRBV18|.|TRBJ1-2
TGTGCCAGCTCACCTCAACCAGGGACCTATGGCTACACCTTC
CASSPQPGTYGYTF
>.|TRBV7-3|.|TRBJ2-1
TGTGCCAGCAGCCAACACCGGGACGGTTACAATGAGCAGTTCTTC
CASSQHRDGYNEQFF
>.|TRBV2|.|TRBJ2-3
TGTGCCAGCAGCGTCCGGACCAGAGCCCGTACGCAGTATTTT
CASSVRTRARTQYF
>.|TRBV30|.|TRBJ2-5
TGTGCCTGGAGTGTCCTCTCCATACAAGAGACCCAGTACTTC
CAWSVLSIQETQYF
>.|TRBV30|TRBD1|TRBJ2-2
TGTGCCTGGAGTGGAGGGGGCCCAAACACCGGGGAGCTGTTTTTT
CAWSGGGPNTGELFF
>few|TRBV9|TRBD1|TRBJ2-2
TGTGCCAGCAGCGCACAGGGGATTAACACCGGGGAGCTGTTTTTT
CASSAQGINTGELFF
>many|TRBV11-2|TRBD2|TRBJ2-7
TGTGCCAGCAGCGGCGGGACTAGGTTTCGGTACTTC
CASSGGTRFRYF
>.|TRBV6-5|.|TRBJ2-7
TGTGCCAGCAGTTACTCGGACAAGACCTACGAGCAGTACTTC
CASSYSDKTYEQYF
>.|TRBV29-1|TRBD1|TRBJ1-2
TGCAGCGTTCTACCTCAGGGGGACTATGGCTACACCTTC
CSVLPQGDYGYTF
>many|TRBV20-1|.|TRBJ2-1
TGCAGTGCTGGGGGCGGGAGAAACTACAATGAGCAGTTCTTC
CSAGGGRNYNEQFF
>.|TRBV7-8|.|TRBJ2-3
TGTGCCAGCAGCGAAGGGAGGACCCCCAGTGATACGCAGTATTTT
CASSEGRTPSDTQYF
>.|TRBV25-1|TRBD1|TRBJ1-3
TGTGCCAGCAGTGATTGGGGACAGCCTGGAAACACCATATATTTT
CASSDWGQPGNTIYF
>once|TRBV9|TRBD2|TRBJ2-1
TGTGCCAGCAGTGCAAGCGGGACTAGCTCCTACAATGAGCAGTTCTTC
CASSASGTSSYNEQFF
>.|TRBV6-2/TRBV6-3|TRBD1|TRBJ2-7
TGTGCCAGCAGGTACAGGGGCGGCTCCTACGAGCAGTACTTC
CASRYRGGSYEQYF